This TCR beta chain appears in the sequencing data of a study of response to subunit inactivated influenza vaccine. The study's findings and limits: Each seasonal influenza vaccination, the authors suggested, recruits few new T cells.

MiXCR, run by TCRdb on the RT-PCR reads, gives a single entry per CDR3 protein. This sample has just over 300,000 distinct CDR3 sequences, with about 20% found just once. V lost 2 bases, J lost 5 bases, and 13 bases lay in between. CDR1 and CDR2 from the germline V gene are DFQATT and SNEGSKA (reference sequence). The length of the CDR3 is 14 residues. In the case of this clonotype: Its antigen is not known.

The receptor was derived from a man between 50 and 75 years old who received an inactivated influenza vaccine. The chain uses TRBV20-1 and TRBJ1-5; D gene ambiguous. The sequences come from PBMCs from blood, collected about 20 months after vaccination. The CDR3: CSARKGTGHQPQHF. In nucleotides, the CDR3 is TGCAGTGCTAGAAAAGGCACCGGGCATCAGCCCCAGCATTTT.